The 24 T cell receptor beta chains presented below share a single source sample, sequenced in a study of blood T cells in healthy people across ages. Sample-barcoded 5' priming and a J-beta primer mix drove a second PCR of 7 to 11 cycles. MiXCR, applied by TCRdb to the 5' RACE reads, yields one record per CDR3 protein. Of some 1.8 million distinct CDR3 sequences listed, roughly two fifths were seen once; the top ten hold 23%. The sequenced sample was blood. The receptor set was obtained from a human donor in good health.

The chain employs TRBV6-5 and TRBJ2-7; 7 bases map to TRBD1. The CDR3 has 15 residues. In germline, CDR1 is MNHEY, CDR2 SVGAGI. The junction had 11 bases not matched to a gene; V was cut back by 6 bases and J by 3 bases. CDR3: CASSQRQGRVYEQYF. DNA of the CDR3: TGTGCCAGCAGCCAAAGACAGGGAAGGGTCTACGAGCAGTACTTC.

The chain couples TRBV7-2 to TRBJ2-1, with D perhaps TRBD1 (5 bases). This CDR3 contains 14 residues. Looked up from germline, CDR1 is SGHTA and CDR2 is FQGNSA. Trimming took off 2 bases at V and 6 bases at J, with 11 bases between the two ends. The CDR3 sequence: CASSLRGSFNEQFF. Here the CDR3 DNA reads TGTGCCAGCAGCTTAAGGGGCAGCTTCAATGAGCAGTTCTTC.

This clonotype has a handful of counts. V is TRBV4-1 and J is TRBJ1-2; D is ambiguous. V was pared by 4 bases and J by 4 bases, with 13 bases between. The CDR3 is 14 residues long. Germline V gene data show CDR1 as MGHRA and CDR2 as YSYEKL. CDR3 DNA: TGCGCCAGCAGCCCAAGGGTGTCCGTCTATGGCTACACCTTC. This sequence encodes CASSPRVSVYGYTF.

Ten or more counts support this clonotype. CDR3 bases: TGCAGTGCTACTACCTACTACGAGCAGTACTTC. This sequence encodes CSATTYYEQYF. This chain links TRBV20-1 with TRBJ2-7; D is unresolved. The CDR3 has 11 amino acids. CDR1 and CDR2 (germline): DFQATT, SNEGSKA (reference sequence). V lost 4 bases, J lost 3 bases, and 7 bases lay in between.

The chain couples TRBV13 to TRBJ2-5, with TRBD1 as a possible D gene (5 bases). Germline V gives CDR1 PRHDT, CDR2 FYEKMQ (reference sequence). There are 13 residues in the CDR3. Trimming removed 4 bases from V and 5 bases from J, with 11 bases in between. The CDR3 sequence is CASSSGNTETQYF. The CDR3 nucleotides are TGTGCCAGCAGCTCAGGGAACACGGAGACCCAGTACTTC.

The chain joins TRBV5-6 to TRBJ2-7; either TRBD1 or TRBD2 may fit D (5 bases each). Deletions cut 0 bases from V and 0 bases from J, with 16 bases between. Germline values: CDR1 SGHDT, CDR2 YYEEEE. The CDR3 is 17 residues long. The CDR3 sequence is CASSLGDQGPGSYEQYF. The CDR3 nucleotides read TGTGCCAGCAGCTTGGGGGATCAGGGACCGGGCTCCTACGAGCAGTACTTC.

This clonotype was observed a few times. The chain uses TRBV4-1 and TRBJ2-7; 12 bases match TRBD2. CDR1 and CDR2 (germline): MGHRA, YSYEKL. Unmatched junction bases numbered 5, after V lost 1 base and J lost 4 bases. The CDR3 has 16 amino acids. Here the CDR3 reads CASSQGRLAGAYEQYF. In DNA, the CDR3 is TGCGCCAGCAGCCAAGGGAGACTAGCGGGGGCATACGAGCAGTACTTC.

This clonotype was seen only a few times. One end of the junction does not line up with germline, which may come from a read error. The genes are TRBV5-1 and TRBJ1-2; possible D gene TRBD1, 6 bases. The CDR3 runs 15 residues. Germline lookup yields CDR1 SGHRS and CDR2 YFSETQ. The DNA of the CDR3 is TGCGCCGGCAGCTCGTCAGGGGACGTTGTGAGGGGCTACACCTTC. Amino acids: CAGSSSGDVVRGYTF.

A few counts support this clonotype. This chain joins TRBV4-3 and TRBJ1-5, with D possibly TRBD1 on 5 matching bases. The germline V and J ends were trimmed by 0 bases and 4 bases, with 10 bases remaining between them. Germline assignment: CDR1 LGHNA and CDR2 YSLEER. The CDR3 consists of 15 residues. The CDR3 protein is CASSQELQGNQPQHF. The CDR3 nucleotides read TGCGCCAGCAGCCAAGAGCTTCAGGGAAATCAGCCCCAGCATTTT.

This clonotype has only a few counts. The junction departs from the called germline gene at one end, perhaps through a read error. This chain joins TRBV20-1 and TRBJ2-5, with 10 bases matching TRBD1. The CDR3 extends over 13 amino acids. The germline V gene encodes CDR1 DFQATT and CDR2 SNEGSKA (reference sequence). CDR3 in DNA: TGCAGTGCCCTCCTGGACAGGGGGGAGACCCAGGACTTC. It translates to CSALLDRGETQDF.

The chain has TRBV5-6 and TRBJ2-1; tentatively, D is TRBD1 or TRBD2 (6 bases each). The germline V gene encodes CDR1 SGHDT and CDR2 YYEEEE. V lost 2 bases to trimming and J lost 4 bases, with 16 bases between them. The CDR3 is 16 amino acids. DNA of the CDR3: TGTGCCAGCAGCTTAGACCCGGGGGCGGTATACAATGAGCAGTTCTTC. Translation: CASSLDPGAVYNEQFF.

The genes are TRBV5-1 and TRBJ2-1; tentative D call: TRBD1 (5 bases). The CDR3 spans 13 residues. The V end was cut by 3 bases, the J end by 2 bases, with 6 bases between. CDR1 is SGHRS and CDR2 is YFSETQ in the germline V gene. This CDR3 reads CASSWTTYNEQFF. The DNA of the CDR3 is TGCGCCAGCAGCTGGACAACCTACAATGAGCAGTTCTTC.

V usage is TRBV30 and J usage is TRBJ2-4, with D perhaps TRBD1 or TRBD2 (5 bases each). The J call is uncertain, as TRBJ2-7 better fits the DNA end. Germline values: CDR1 GTSNPN, CDR2 SVGIG (reference sequence). The CDR3 runs 17 residues. The chain's CDR3 is CAWSVLVWGSRDYEQYF. For the CDR3, the DNA is TGTGCCTGGAGTGTATTGGTTTGGGGGAGTAGAGACTACGAGCAGTACTTC.

About this clonotype itself: This may be a read error: a much more frequent sequence differs by one nucleotide. This rearrangement joins TRBV4-1 to TRBJ2-4; TRBD2 is a possible D gene (6 bases). This CDR3 is built from 14 residues. CDR1 is MGHRA and CDR2 is YSYEKL in the germline V gene. Here the CDR3 reads CAGSQLGGADIQYF. CDR3 nucleotides: TGCGCCGGCAGCCAACTTGGCGGGGCGGACATTCAGTACTTC.

In this sample, this clonotype turned up a few times. The rearrangement uses TRBV5-4 and TRBJ2-4; no firm D call. The end of the DNA fits TRBJ2-7 better, so the J call may be wrong. The CDR3 runs to 14 residues. CDR1 is SGHNT, CDR2 YYREEE, per germline (reference sequence). In nucleotides, the CDR3 is TGTGCCAGCAGTTTTGGACCCTTACCCCACGAGCAGTACTTC. This gives the protein CASSFGPLPHEQYF.

In its sample, this clonotype was seen a few times. The CDR3 DNA is TGTGCCAGCAGCTCCCCCGGACTAGTAGCTTTCTTT. Its protein product is CASSSPGLVAFF. V is TRBV7-2 and J is TRBJ1-1, with D unclear. The CDR3 has 12 residues. The germline V gene encodes CDR1 SGHTA and CDR2 FQGNSA. V lost 4 bases and J 10 bases, leaving 13 bases between the germline ends.

Remarks on this clonotype: Sequence at one end of the junction differs from germline and may be a read error. The V and J genes are TRBV5-1 and TRBJ2-6, with D possibly called TRBD1 or TRBD2 (6 bases each). Per the germline V gene, CDR1 is SGHRS and CDR2 is YFSETQ. There are 16 residues in the CDR3. CDR3 nucleotide sequence: TGCACCAGCAGCCCCTCCAGGGGAGGTGGGGCCAACGTCCTGACTTTC. Protein sequence: CTSSPSRGGGANVLTF.

The chain joins TRBV7-3 to TRBJ2-3; D gene unclear. The V and J ends lost 6 bases and 4 bases respectively, with 11 bases between them. There are 13 residues in the CDR3. Per the germline V gene, CDR1 is SGHTA and CDR2 is FQGTGA. CDR3: CASSAMGADTQYF. The DNA of the CDR3 is TGTGCCAGCAGTGCGATGGGTGCAGATACGCAGTATTTT.

This clonotype was counted between two and nine times. This chain joins TRBV11-3 and TRBJ1-1; D ambiguous. Trimming stripped 1 base from V and 4 bases from J, with 7 bases between. CDR1 is SGHNT, CDR2 YENEEA, per germline. The CDR3 is made up of 13 amino acids. The CDR3, as DNA: TGTGCCAGCAGCTTAGTGGTCGGCACTGAAGCTTTCTTT. It translates to CASSLVVGTEAFF.

This clonotype was seen a handful of times. The genes are TRBV12-5 and TRBJ2-2; possible D gene TRBD1, 6 bases. The CDR3 extends over 12 amino acids. The V and J ends lost 10 bases and 4 bases respectively, with 10 bases between them. Germline assignment: CDR1 LGHNT and CDR2 FRNRAP. The DNA of the CDR3 is TGTGCTACACTAGGGGGCACCGGGGAGCTGTTTTTT. The encoded protein is CATLGGTGELFF.

The chain links TRBV14 to TRBJ1-2; 7 nucleotides agree with TRBD1. Germline V gene sequence: CDR1 SGHDN, CDR2 FVKESK. J gave up 14 bases and V 4 bases, and 13 bases lay outside the gene matches. This CDR3 has 13 residues. CDR3 protein: CASSPAAGTEGTF. The CDR3 nucleotides are TGTGCCAGCAGCCCGGCGGCCGGGACAGAGGGAACCTTC.

The genes are TRBV7-2 and TRBJ2-1, with D possibly TRBD2 on 6 matching bases. The CDR3 runs 15 residues. The germline V and J ends were trimmed by 5 bases and 8 bases, with 19 bases remaining between them. Germline values: CDR1 SGHTA, CDR2 FQGNSA. The CDR3 nucleotides are TGTGCCAGCAGCCTGACTAGTCTACGGTCGGATGAGCAGTTCTTC. The encoded protein is CASSLTSLRSDEQFF. Full variable domain (missing parts from reference TRBV7-2 and TRBJ2-1): GAGVSQSPSNKVTEKGKDVELRCDPISGHTALYWYRQSLGQGLEFLIYFQGNSAPDKSGLPSDRFSAERTGGSVSTLTIQRTQQEDSAVYLCASSLTSLRSDEQFFGPGTRLTVL.

A note on this clonotype: Germline and junction disagree at one end, which may indicate a read error. The chain couples TRBV7-9 to TRBJ2-7, with D perhaps matching TRBD1 (5 bases). The CDR3 spans 12 residues. Per the germline V gene, CDR1 is SEHNR and CDR2 is FQNEAQ (reference sequence). The CDR3 sequence is CVSSLDSYEQYF. Written as DNA, the CDR3 is TGTGTCAGCAGCCTAGACAGCTACGAGCAGTACTTC.

This clonotype has only a few counts. J is TRBJ2-7 and V is TRBV4-1, with TRBD2 identical over 9 bases. V dropped 3 bases and J dropped 3; count of bases not matched to a gene: 6. The CDR3 sequence is 15 residues long. The V gene's germline CDR1 is MGHRA and CDR2 YSYEKL. CDR3 protein: CASSHRLAEGYEQYF. Written as DNA, the CDR3 is TGCGCCAGCAGCCACAGACTAGCGGAAGGCTACGAGCAGTACTTC.